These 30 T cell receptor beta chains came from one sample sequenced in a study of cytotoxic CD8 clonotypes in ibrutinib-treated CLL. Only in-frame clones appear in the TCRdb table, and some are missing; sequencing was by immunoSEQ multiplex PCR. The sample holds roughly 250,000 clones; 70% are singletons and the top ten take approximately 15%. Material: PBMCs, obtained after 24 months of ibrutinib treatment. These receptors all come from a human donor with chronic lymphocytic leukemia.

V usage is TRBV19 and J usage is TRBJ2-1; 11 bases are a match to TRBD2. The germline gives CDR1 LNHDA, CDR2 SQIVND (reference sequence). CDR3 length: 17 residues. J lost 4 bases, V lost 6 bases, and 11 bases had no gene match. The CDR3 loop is CASSGAGTSGFYNEQFF. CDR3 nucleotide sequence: TGTGCCAGTAGCGGGGCCGGGACTAGCGGCTTTTACAATGAGCAGTTCTTC.

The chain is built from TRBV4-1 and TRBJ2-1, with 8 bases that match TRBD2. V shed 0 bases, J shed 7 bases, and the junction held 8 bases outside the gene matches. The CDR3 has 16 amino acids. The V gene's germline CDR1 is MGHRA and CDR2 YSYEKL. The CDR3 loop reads CASSQEPAGVQNEQFF. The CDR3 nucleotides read TGCGCCAGCAGCCAAGAACCAGCGGGAGTCCAGAATGAGCAGTTCTTC.

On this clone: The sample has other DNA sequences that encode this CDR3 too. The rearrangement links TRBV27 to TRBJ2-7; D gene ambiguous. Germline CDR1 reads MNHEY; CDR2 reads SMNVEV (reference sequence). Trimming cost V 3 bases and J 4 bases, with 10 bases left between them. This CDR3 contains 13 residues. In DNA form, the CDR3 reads TGTGCCAGCAGTTTTGAACGGAATTACGAGCAGTACTTC. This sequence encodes CASSFERNYEQYF.

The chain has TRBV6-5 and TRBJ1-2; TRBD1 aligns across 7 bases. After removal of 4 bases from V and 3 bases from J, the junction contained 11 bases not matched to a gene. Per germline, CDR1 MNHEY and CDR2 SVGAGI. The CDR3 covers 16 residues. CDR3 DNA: TGTGCCAGCAGTTCCTATCGACAGGGACGGGACTATGGCTACACCTTC. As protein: CASSSYRQGRDYGYTF.

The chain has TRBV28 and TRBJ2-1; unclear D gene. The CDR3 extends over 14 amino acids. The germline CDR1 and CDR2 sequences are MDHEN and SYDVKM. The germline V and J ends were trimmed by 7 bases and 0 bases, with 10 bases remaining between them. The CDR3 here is CASTPGYSYNEQFF. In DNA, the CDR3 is TGTGCCAGCACCCCGGGTTACTCCTACAATGAGCAGTTCTTC. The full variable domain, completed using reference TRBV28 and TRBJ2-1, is DVKVTQSSRYLVKRTGEKVFLECVQDMDHENMFWYRQDPGLGLRLIYFSYDVKMKEKGDIPEGYSVSREKKERFSLILESASTNQTSMYLCASTPGYSYNEQFFGPGTRLTVL.

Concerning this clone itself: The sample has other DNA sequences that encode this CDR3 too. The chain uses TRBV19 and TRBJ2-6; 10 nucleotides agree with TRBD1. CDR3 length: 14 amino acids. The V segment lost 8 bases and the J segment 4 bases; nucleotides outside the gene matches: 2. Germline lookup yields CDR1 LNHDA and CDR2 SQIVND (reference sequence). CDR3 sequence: CASRQGAGANVLTF. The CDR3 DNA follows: TGTGCCAGTCGACAGGGGGCCGGGGCCAACGTCCTGACTTTC. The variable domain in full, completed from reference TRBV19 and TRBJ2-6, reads DGGITQSPKYLFRKEGQNVTLSCEQNLNHDAMYWYRQDPGQGLRLIYYSQIVNDFQKGDIAEGYSVSREKKESFPLTVTSAQKNPTAFYLCASRQGAGANVLTFGAGSRLTVL.

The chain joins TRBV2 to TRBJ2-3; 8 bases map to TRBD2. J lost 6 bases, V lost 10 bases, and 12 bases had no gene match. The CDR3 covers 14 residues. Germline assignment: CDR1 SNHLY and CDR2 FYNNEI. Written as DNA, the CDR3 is TGTGCCACCAGACAAGCGGGAGTATCCGATACGCAGTATTTT. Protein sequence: CATRQAGVSDTQYF.

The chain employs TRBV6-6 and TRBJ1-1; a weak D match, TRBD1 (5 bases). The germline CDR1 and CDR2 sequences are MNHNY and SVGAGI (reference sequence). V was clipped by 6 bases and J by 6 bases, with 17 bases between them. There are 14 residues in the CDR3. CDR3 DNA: TGTGCCAGCAGCCCTGTGGCTGGGGCCGCTGAAGCTTTCTTT. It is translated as CASSPVAGAAEAFF.

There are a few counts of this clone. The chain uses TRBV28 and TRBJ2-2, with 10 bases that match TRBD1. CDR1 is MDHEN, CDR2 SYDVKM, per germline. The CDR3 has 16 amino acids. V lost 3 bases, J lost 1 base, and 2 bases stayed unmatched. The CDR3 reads CASSLGQGRNTGELFF. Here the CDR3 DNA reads TGTGCCAGCAGTTTGGGACAGGGGAGGAACACCGGGGAGCTGTTTTTT. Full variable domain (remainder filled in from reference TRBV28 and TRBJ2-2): DVKVTQSSRYLVKRTGEKVFLECVQDMDHENMFWYRQDPGLGLRLIYFSYDVKMKEKGDIPEGYSVSREKKERFSLILESASTNQTSMYLCASSLGQGRNTGELFFGEGSRLTVL.

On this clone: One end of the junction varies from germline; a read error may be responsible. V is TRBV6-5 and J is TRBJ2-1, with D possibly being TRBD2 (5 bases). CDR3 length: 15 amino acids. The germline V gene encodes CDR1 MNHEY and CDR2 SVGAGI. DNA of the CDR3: TGTGCCACCAGTGGCACCACACGGGGAGACAATGAGCAGTTCTTC. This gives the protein CATSGTTRGDNEQFF.

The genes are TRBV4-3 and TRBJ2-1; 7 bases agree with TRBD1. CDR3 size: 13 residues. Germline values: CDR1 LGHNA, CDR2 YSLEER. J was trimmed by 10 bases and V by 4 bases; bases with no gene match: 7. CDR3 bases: TGCGCCAGCAGCCCGGGACAGCAACTGGAGCAGTTCTTC. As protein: CASSPGQQLEQFF.

Here the CDR3 DNA reads TGTGCCAGTTCAAGACAGGGGGACACTGAAGCTTTCTTT. Its translation: CASSRQGDTEAFF. This chain connects TRBV30 to TRBJ1-1, with 9 bases matching TRBD1. V trimming: 8 bases; J trimming: 3 bases; junction bases outside the gene matches: 7. Germline V gene data show CDR1 as GTSNPN and CDR2 as SVGIG (reference sequence). This CDR3 comprises 13 residues.

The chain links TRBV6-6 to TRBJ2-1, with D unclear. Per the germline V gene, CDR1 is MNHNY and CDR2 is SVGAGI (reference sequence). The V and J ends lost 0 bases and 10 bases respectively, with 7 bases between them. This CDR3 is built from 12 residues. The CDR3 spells CASSYSGYEQFF. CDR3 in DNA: TGTGCCAGCAGTTACTCTGGATACGAGCAGTTCTTC.

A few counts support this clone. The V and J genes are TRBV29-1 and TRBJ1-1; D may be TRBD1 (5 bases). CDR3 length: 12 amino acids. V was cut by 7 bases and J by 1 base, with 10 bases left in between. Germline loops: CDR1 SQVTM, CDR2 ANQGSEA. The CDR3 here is CSARGRNTEAFF. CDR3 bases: TGCAGCGCAAGGGGACGGAACACTGAAGCTTTCTTT.

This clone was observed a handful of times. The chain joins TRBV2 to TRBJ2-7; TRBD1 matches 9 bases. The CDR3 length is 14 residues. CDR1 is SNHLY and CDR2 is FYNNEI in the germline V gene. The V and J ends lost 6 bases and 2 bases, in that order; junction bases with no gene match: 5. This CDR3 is CASRQTGGAYEQYF. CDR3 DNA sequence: TGTGCCAGCAGGCAGACAGGGGGGGCCTACGAGCAGTACTTC.

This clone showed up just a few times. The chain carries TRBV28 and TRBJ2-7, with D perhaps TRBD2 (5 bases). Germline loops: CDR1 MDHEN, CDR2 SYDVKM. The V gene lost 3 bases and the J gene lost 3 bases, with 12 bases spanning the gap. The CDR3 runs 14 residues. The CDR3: CASSLDGEVYEQYF. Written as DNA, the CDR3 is TGTGCCAGCAGTTTGGACGGGGAAGTCTACGAGCAGTACTTC.

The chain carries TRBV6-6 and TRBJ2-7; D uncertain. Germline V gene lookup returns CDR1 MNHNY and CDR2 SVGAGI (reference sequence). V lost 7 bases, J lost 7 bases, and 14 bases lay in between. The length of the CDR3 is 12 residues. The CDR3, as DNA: TGTGCCAGCACAAATGCGGATCCGGAGCAGTACTTC. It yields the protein CASTNADPEQYF.

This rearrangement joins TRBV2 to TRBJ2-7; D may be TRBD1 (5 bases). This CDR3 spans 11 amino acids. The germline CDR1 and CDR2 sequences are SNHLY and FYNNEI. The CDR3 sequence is CATGPSYEQYF. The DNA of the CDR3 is TGTGCAACAGGACCTTCCTACGAGCAGTACTTC.

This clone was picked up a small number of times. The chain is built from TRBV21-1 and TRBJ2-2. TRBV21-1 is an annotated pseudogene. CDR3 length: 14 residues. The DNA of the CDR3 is TGTGCCAGCAGCCTTCGCACGGGACCCGGGGAGCTGTTTTTT. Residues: CASSLRTGPGELFF.

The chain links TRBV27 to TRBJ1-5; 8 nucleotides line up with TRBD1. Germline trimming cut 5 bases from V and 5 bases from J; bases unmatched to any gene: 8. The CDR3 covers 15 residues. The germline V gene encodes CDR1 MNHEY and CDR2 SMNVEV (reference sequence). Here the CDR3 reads CASSRQGSLDQPQHF. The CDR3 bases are TGTGCCAGCAGTAGACAGGGGAGTTTGGATCAGCCCCAGCATTTT.

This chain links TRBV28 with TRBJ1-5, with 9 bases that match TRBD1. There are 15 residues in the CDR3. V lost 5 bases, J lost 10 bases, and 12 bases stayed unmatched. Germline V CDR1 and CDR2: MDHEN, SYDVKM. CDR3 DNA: TGTGCCAGCAGTGCGACAGGGGGTGCCTTCCAACCCCAGCATTTT. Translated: CASSATGGAFQPQHF.

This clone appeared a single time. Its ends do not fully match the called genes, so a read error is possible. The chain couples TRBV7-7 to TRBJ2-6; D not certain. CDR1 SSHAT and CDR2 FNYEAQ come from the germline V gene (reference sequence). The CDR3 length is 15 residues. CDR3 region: CASSSEISGANVLTF. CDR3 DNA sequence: TGTGCTAGCAGCTCAGAGATCTCTGGGGCCAACGTCCTGACTTTC.

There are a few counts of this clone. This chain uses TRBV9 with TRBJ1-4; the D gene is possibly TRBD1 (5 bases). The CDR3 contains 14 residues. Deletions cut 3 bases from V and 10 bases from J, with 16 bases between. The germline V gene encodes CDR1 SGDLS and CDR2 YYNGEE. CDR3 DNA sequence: TGTGCCAGCAGCGGATTTAAGGGGTCGGCAAAACTGTTTTTT. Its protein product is CASSGFKGSAKLFF.

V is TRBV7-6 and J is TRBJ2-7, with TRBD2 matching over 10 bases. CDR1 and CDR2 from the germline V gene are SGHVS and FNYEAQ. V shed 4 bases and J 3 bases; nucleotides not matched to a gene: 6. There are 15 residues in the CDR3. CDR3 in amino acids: CASSSRLAGLYEQYF. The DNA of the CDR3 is TGTGCCAGCAGCTCCAGACTAGCGGGTCTCTACGAGCAGTACTTC.

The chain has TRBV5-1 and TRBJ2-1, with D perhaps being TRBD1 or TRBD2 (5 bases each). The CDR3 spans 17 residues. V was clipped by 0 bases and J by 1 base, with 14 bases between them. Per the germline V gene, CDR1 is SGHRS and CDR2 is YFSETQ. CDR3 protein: CASSLDVAGASYNEQFF. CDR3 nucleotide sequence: TGCGCCAGCAGCTTGGATGTCGCCGGGGCATCCTACAATGAGCAGTTCTTC.

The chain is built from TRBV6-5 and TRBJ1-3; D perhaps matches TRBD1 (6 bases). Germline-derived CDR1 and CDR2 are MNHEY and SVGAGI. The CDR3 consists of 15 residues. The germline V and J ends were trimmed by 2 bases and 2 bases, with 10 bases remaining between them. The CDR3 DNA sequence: TGTGCCAGCAGTTACAGCTCAGGGGCTGGAAACACCATATATTTT. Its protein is CASSYSSGAGNTIYF.

The CDR3 DNA sequence: TGTGCCTGGAGTAGCGGGAGGGCCGATGAGCAGTTCTTC. Its protein is CAWSSGRADEQFF. This rearrangement joins TRBV30 to TRBJ2-1; TRBD2 matches at 10 bases. The CDR3 has 13 amino acids. V was pared by 2 bases and J by 8 bases, with 3 bases of the junction left unmatched. From germline, CDR1 is GTSNPN and CDR2 SVGIG (reference sequence).

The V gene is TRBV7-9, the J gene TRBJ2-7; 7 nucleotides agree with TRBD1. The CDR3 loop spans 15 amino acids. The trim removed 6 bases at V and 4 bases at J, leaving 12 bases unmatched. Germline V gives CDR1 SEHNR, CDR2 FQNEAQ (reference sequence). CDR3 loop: CASSHTRDRAYEQYF. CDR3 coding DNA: TGTGCCAGCAGTCATACCCGGGACAGAGCATACGAGCAGTACTTC.

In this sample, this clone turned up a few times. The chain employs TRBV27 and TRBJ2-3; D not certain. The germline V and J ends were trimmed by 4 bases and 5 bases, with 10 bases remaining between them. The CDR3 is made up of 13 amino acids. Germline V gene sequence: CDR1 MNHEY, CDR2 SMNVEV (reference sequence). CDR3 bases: TGTGCCAGCAGTTCCTCCGCACGAGATACGCAGTATTTT. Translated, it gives CASSSSARDTQYF.

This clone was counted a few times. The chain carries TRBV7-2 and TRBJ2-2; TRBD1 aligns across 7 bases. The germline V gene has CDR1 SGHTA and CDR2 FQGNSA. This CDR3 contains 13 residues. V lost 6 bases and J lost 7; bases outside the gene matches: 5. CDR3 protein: CASRTGAGGELFF. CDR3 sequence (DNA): TGTGCCAGCAGAACAGGGGCGGGCGGGGAGCTGTTTTTT. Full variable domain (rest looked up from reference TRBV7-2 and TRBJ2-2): GAGVSQSPSNKVTEKGKDVELRCDPISGHTALYWYRQSLGQGLEFLIYFQGNSAPDKSGLPSDRFSAERTGGSVSTLTIQRTQQEDSAVYLCASRTGAGGELFFGEGSRLTVL.